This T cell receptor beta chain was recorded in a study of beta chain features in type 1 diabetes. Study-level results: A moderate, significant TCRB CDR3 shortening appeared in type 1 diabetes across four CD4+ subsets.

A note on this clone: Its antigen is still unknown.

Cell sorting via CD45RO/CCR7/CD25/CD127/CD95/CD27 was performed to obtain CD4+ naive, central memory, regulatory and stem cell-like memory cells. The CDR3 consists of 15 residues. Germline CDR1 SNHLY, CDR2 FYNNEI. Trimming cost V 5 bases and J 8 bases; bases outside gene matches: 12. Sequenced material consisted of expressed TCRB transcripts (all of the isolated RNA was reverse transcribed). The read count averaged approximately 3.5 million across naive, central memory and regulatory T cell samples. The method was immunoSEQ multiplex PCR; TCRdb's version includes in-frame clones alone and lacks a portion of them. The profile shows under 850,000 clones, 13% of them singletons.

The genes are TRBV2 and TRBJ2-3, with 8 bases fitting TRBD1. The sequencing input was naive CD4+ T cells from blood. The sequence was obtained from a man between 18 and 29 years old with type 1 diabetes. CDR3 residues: CASSPDRTGQVTQYF. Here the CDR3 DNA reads TGTGCCAGCAGTCCCGACCGGACAGGGCAGGTTACGCAGTATTTT.